Listed below are T cell receptor beta chains from one sample, sequenced in a study of T cells in Graves' hyperthyroidism and ophthalmopathy. TCRdb ran MiXCR on the multiplex PCR reads and lists one entry per CDR3 protein. This table has about 250,000 distinct CDR3 sequences, approximately 23% appearing once. Sequencing was carried out using blood. The receptors derive from a woman between 40 and 55 years old with Graves' ophthalmopathy. CDR3s leave out the opening cysteine and the closing phenylalanine or tryptophan.

J | V | CDR3
TRBJ2-4 | TRBV6-2/TRBV6-3 | ASRFRGLAKNIQY
TRBJ2-7 | TRBV4-1 | ASSQLGLAGGEQY
TRBJ2-4 | TRBV2 | ASSENTGVKNIQY
TRBJ1-5 | TRBV27 | ASSPGTGGDQH
TRBJ2-4 | TRBV28 | ASRFRKNIQY
TRBJ2-5 | TRBV29-1 | STYGTGGETQY
TRBJ1-5 | TRBV12-3/TRBV12-4 | ASSRASDSNQPQH
TRBJ2-4 | TRBV6-5 | ASSSTGVRGNIQY
TRBJ2-2 | TRBV6-5 | ASSYSGIEDTGELF
TRBJ1-2 | TRBV9 | ASSEGGQGVSGYT
TRBJ1-1 | TRBV30 | ARGGGEGMNTEAF
TRBJ1-1 | TRBV20-1 | SASMWDRGITEAF
TRBJ1-5 | TRBV28 | ASSSPTAPNQPQH
TRBJ2-5 | TRBV14 | ASSQAAGGGQETQY
TRBJ2-7 | TRBV6-1 | ASSETRVQQY
TRBJ1-2 | TRBV2 | ASRVGGVNYGYT
TRBJ2-7 | TRBV6-2/TRBV6-3 | ASSKSAVSYEQY
TRBJ1-1 | TRBV4-2 | ASSPAPGFKATEAF
TRBJ1-2 | TRBV20-1 | SASQLGAYDYSGYT
TRBJ2-7 | TRBV7-9 | ASSFKRESEQY
TRBJ2-5 | TRBV5-1 | ASSKTSGSGVGETQY
TRBJ1-1 | TRBV7-3 | ASSLKGTDTEAF
TRBJ1-1 | TRBV7-6 | ASSPRTGGKYTEAF
TRBJ1-3 | TRBV12-3/TRBV12-4 | ASSPRDRSGNTIY
TRBJ1-1 | TRBV10-2 | ASTTTPTVTEAF
TRBJ2-7 | TRBV6-1 | ASSARGRDEQY
TRBJ1-1 | TRBV30 | AWGRDTEAF
TRBJ1-1 | TRBV4-1 | ASSRSTENTEAF
TRBJ2-7 | TRBV6-1 | ASSPGGGGSSYEQY
TRBJ1-1 | TRBV18 | ASSPAALNTEAF
TRBJ2-5 | TRBV7-2 | ASSLAGGTGSMKTQY